This T cell receptor (beta chain) appears in the sequencing data of a study of blood T cell repertoires in COVID-19. In the study overall: The United States, Italy and Spain were the sources of the acute and convalescent COVID-19 samples. The analysed material was cDNA or gDNA that came from T cells, B-cell-depleted T cells, or PBMCs.

This clone has just one count. How the authors handled the data: Nucleated cell counts were estimated from reference gene primer amplification. Here immunoSEQ multiplex PCR was the method, and the copy in TCRdb shows in-frame clones only, minus some. That table is the source of V, J and clone size, and D and trimming were worked out from the DNA. The sample lists about 98,000 clones, 82% occurring once. Unmatched junction bases numbered 10, after V lost 5 bases and J lost 6 bases. This CDR3 region has 15 residues. From germline, CDR1 is LGHNT and CDR2 FRNRAP. The source material was peripheral blood. The genes are TRBV12-5 and TRBJ2-3; TRBD2 aligns across 8 bases. The sequence came from a man between 65 and 79 years old with active or convalescent COVID-19. CDR3 DNA: TGTGCTAGTGGTCCCGCTCGGGGGGGCTTTGATACGCAGTATTTT. Its protein is CASGPARGGFDTQYF.